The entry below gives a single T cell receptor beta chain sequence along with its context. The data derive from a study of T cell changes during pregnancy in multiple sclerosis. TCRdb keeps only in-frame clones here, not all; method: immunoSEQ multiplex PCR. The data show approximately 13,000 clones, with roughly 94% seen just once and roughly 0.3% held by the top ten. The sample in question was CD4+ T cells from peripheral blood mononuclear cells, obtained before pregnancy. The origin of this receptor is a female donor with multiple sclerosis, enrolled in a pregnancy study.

The DNA of the CDR3 is TGTGCCAGCCGGGTTCTTGGCTCTGGAAACACCATATATTTT. Encoded protein: CASRVLGSGNTIYF. This chain connects TRBV19 to TRBJ1-3, with D unclear. This CDR3 is built from 14 residues. Germline CDR1 reads LNHDA; CDR2 reads SQIVND (reference sequence). V was shortened by 9 bases and J by 0 bases, with 12 bases between the two germline ends.